This TCR beta chain originates from a study of shared T cell receptors in the human thymus. The assay was immunoSEQ multiplex PCR, and TCRdb's table has in-frame clones only and misses some. The table includes about 500,000 clones, 75% to 85% detected once. Germline CDR1 and CDR2: LGHNA and YSLEER. CDR3 length equals 17 residues. After removal of 1 base from V and 3 bases from J, the junction contained 8 bases not matched to a gene. The sample was also reused in another study, on human thymus T cells. As reported in that work: Healthy Finnish infants undergoing corrective surgery for congenital heart defects were used as donors. Corrective cardiac operations yielded the resected thymus tissue.

This clonotype was sampled from a boy younger than two with a congenital heart defect. The chain has TRBV4-3 and TRBJ2-1; 8 bases fit TRBD1. Sequencing was carried out using thymocytes. The CDR3 protein is CASSQGLGRGLYNEQFF. The CDR3 DNA reads TGCGCCAGCAGCCAAGGGCTCGGCAGGGGGCTCTACAATGAGCAGTTCTTC.